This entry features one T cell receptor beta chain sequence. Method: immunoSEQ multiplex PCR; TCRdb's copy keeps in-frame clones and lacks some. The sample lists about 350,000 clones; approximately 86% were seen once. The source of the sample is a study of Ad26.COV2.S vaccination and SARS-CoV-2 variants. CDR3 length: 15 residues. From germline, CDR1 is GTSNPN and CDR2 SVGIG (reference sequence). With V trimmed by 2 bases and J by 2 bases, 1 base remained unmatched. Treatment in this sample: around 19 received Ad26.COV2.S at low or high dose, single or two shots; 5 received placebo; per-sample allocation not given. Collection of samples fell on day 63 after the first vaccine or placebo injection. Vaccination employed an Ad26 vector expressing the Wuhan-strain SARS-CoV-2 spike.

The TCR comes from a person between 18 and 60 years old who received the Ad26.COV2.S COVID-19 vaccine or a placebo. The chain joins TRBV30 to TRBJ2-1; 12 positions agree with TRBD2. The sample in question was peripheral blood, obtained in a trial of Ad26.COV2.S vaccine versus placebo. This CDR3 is CAWSWTSGAYNEQFF. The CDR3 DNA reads TGTGCCTGGAGTTGGACTAGCGGGGCCTACAATGAGCAGTTCTTC.